This passage covers 9 T cell receptor beta chains from one sample sequenced in a study of blood T cell repertoires in COVID-19. Repertoires were generated with immunoSEQ multiplex PCR, while TCRdb's copy carries only in-frame clones and drops some. The sample lists about 140,000 clones, roughly nine tenths occurring once. Source material: peripheral blood. The origin of the receptors is a human donor in a cohort sampled during active COVID-19.

This clone has more than one count but fewer than ten. This chain joins TRBV12-3 or TRBV12-4 and TRBJ2-7; TRBD1 agrees at 10 bases. This CDR3 has 12 residues. V lost 5 bases to trimming and J lost 12 bases; unmatched junction nucleotides: 7. The CDR3 is CASSPGTGERYF. The CDR3 nucleotides read TGTGCCAGCAGTCCCGGGACAGGGGAAAGGTACTTC.

This clone was picked up a small number of times. The genes are TRBV5-4 and TRBJ1-1; D is perhaps TRBD1 (6 bases). Germline V CDR1 and CDR2: SGHNT, YYREEE (reference sequence). The CDR3 has 14 residues. V lost 0 bases and J lost 10, with 16 bases in between. DNA of the CDR3: TGTGCCAGCAGCTTGGGTACACAGGGATATTTAGCTTTCTTT. This encodes CASSLGTQGYLAFF.

The rearrangement joins TRBV7-2 to TRBJ2-7; TRBD2 matches 13 bases. The germline CDR1 and CDR2 sequences are SGHTA and FQGNSA. The CDR3 is 16 amino acids. V lost 2 bases and J lost 1; bases outside the gene matches: 2. The CDR3: CASSLRTSGRSYEQYF. The CDR3, as DNA: TGTGCCAGCAGCTTAAGGACTAGCGGGAGATCCTACGAGCAGTACTTC.

This clone was observed a single time. The chain uses TRBV4-1 and TRBJ1-4; 7 bases line up with TRBD1. CDR1 and CDR2 (germline): MGHRA, YSYEKL. The junction had 15 bases not matched to a gene; V was cut back by 2 bases and J by 0 bases. The CDR3 contains 20 residues. CDR3 bases: TGCGCCAGCAGCCAATGGACGCGAGACAGGGTTGGGGCAACTAATGAAAAACTGTTTTTT. It translates to CASSQWTRDRVGATNEKLFF.

The chain employs TRBV10-1 and TRBJ2-2; D is unresolved. Germline loops: CDR1 WNHNN, CDR2 SYGVQD (reference sequence). The CDR3 has 14 residues. The V gene lost 2 bases and the J gene lost 4 bases, with 8 bases spanning the gap. The CDR3 DNA follows: TGCGCCAGCAGTGAGGGTAGAAGCACCGGGGAGCTGTTTTTT. It codes for CASSEGRSTGELFF.

The chain carries TRBV2 and TRBJ2-6; D remains ambiguous. CDR3 length: 15 amino acids. In germline, CDR1 is SNHLY, CDR2 FYNNEI. Trimming stripped 7 bases from V and 0 bases from J, with 10 bases between. CDR3 sequence (DNA): TGTGCCAGCACCCCCGAGAGCTCTGGGGCCAACGTCCTGACTTTC. It yields the protein CASTPESSGANVLTF.

In its sample, this clone was seen a few times. The rearrangement uses TRBV3-1 (or the pseudogene TRBV3-2) and TRBJ2-1; no firm D call. V lost 5 bases to trimming and J lost 4 bases, with 12 bases between them. Germline lookup yields CDR1 LGHDT and CDR2 YNNKEL (reference sequence). CDR3 length: 14 residues. CDR3 amino acids: CASSVDSVYNEQFF. The CDR3 nucleotides are TGTGCCAGCAGCGTCGATTCAGTTTACAATGAGCAGTTCTTC.

The J gene is TRBJ2-3, the V gene TRBV4-3, with 11 bases that match TRBD2. The V segment lost 1 base and the J segment 2 bases; nucleotides outside the gene matches: 11. CDR1 and CDR2 (germline): LGHNA, YSLEER. The CDR3 covers 19 residues. The CDR3 region has the DNA TGCGCCAGCAGCCAAGGTCGGCTAGCGGGGGGCTACCTCACAGATACGCAGTATTTT. Translation: CASSQGRLAGGYLTDTQYF.

The gene calls are TRBV29-1 and TRBJ2-7, with TRBD2 identical over 8 bases. The V and J ends lost 3 bases and 4 bases, in that order; junction bases with no gene match: 5. The germline CDR1 and CDR2 sequences are SQVTM and ANQGSEA. There are 13 residues in the CDR3. The CDR3 loop reads CSVDGGGQYEQYF. As DNA, the CDR3 is TGCAGCGTTGATGGCGGGGGGCAGTACGAGCAGTACTTC.